This T cell receptor beta chain was identified in a study of shared clonotypes between healthy human individuals. Study-level points and caveats: Approximately 4.6% of naive CD4 clonotypes were common to several donors.

Note on this clone: Its specificity is unknown.

Germline CDR1 and CDR2: SGHTA and FQGNSA. The CDR3 has 17 residues. V lost 1 base and J lost 6; bases outside the gene matches: 6. Sequencing used immunoSEQ multiplex PCR; TCRdb keeps in-frame clones, though not all of them. The top ten clones hold around 0.4% of a sample with about 2.3 million clones, around 93% of them seen once. This receptor was obtained from a man aged 18-30 years in good health. Some clones in this sample may be carry-over from other donors' samples. The rearrangement links TRBV7-2 to TRBJ2-3; 14 bases match TRBD2. The sample comprised naive CD4+ T cells from PBMCs. Subset: CD45RA+ positively selected. CDR3 nucleotide sequence: TGTGCCAGCAGCTTAGTTGGGACTAGCGGGAGCATCGATACGCAGTATTTT. Protein sequence: CASSLVGTSGSIDTQYF. Full variable domain (outside the CDR3, taken from reference TRBV7-2 and TRBJ2-3): GAGVSQSPSNKVTEKGKDVELRCDPISGHTALYWYRQSLGQGLEFLIYFQGNSAPDKSGLPSDRFSAERTGGSVSTLTIQRTQQEDSAVYLCASSLVGTSGSIDTQYFGPGTRLTVL.